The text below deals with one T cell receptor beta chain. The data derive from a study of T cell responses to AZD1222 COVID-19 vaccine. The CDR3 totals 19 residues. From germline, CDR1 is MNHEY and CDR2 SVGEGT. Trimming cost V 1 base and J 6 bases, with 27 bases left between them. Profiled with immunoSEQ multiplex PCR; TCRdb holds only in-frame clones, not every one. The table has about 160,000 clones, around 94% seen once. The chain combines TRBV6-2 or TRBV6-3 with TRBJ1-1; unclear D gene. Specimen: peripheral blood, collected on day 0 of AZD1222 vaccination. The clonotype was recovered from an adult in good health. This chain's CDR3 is CASSYYPHSGPSFASEAFF. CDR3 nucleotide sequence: TGTGCCAGCAGTTACTACCCGCACTCGGGCCCCTCTTTTGCGTCTGAAGCTTTCTTT.